The clone carrying this T cell receptor beta chain was found many times. What it binds is not known. TCR beta cDNA libraries included unique molecular identifiers. Hundreds of thousands of cDNA molecules came from roughly 0.93 to 9.6 million T cells. TCRdb passed the PCR reads through MiXCR, listing each CDR3 protein once. The sample shows approximately 160,000 distinct CDR3 sequences, approximately 30% of them seen only once. This entry belongs to a study of post-analysis software for immune sequencing data. About the study: Relapsing-remitting, secondary progressive and progressive-relapsing multiple sclerosis courses were included.

General study points: When compared against controls, multiple sclerosis patients showed significantly lower normalized Chao1 diversity. The study found TRBV5-6, TRBV5-1 and TRBV20-1 among four to six TRBV segments more frequent in patients than controls. Samples sharing a preparation batch grouped tightly together when assessed by F measure.

The CDR3 runs to 16 residues. J lost 4 bases, V lost 3 bases, and 10 bases had no gene match. Germline V gene lookup returns CDR1 SGHVS and CDR2 FQNEAQ. The sequencing sample was made of blood. This receptor was identified in a girl aged 10 to 17 with multiple sclerosis. V gene TRBV7-8 combines with J gene TRBJ1-2, with 8 bases identical to TRBD1. The CDR3 DNA reads as TGTGCCAGCAGCTTCGTTGCAGCAGGGGGCGGCTATGGCTACACCTTC. As protein: CASSFVAAGGGYGYTF.